A single T cell receptor beta chain is shown here with its context. As processed by the authors: Reference gene primers were amplified, and this amplification served to estimate nucleated cell counts. Clones were read by immunoSEQ multiplex PCR, and TCRdb kept only the in-frame ones, dropping some. That table furnishes V, J and clone size, whereas the DNA furnished D and trimming. The data hold roughly 90,000 clones, with roughly 89% observed a single time. The data were taken from a study of blood T cell repertoires in COVID-19. Across the study: The samples span acute and convalescent COVID-19 from the United States, Italy and Spain. T cells, B-cell-depleted T cells, or PBMCs supplied cDNA or gDNA.

This sequence originates from a woman at least 80 years old with active COVID-19. The source material was peripheral blood.

The DNA of the CDR3 is TGTGCCAGTAGTTCTCGGGACAGGGTGAACACCGGGGAGCTGTTTTTT. Its protein is CASSSRDRVNTGELFF. The gene calls are TRBV19 and TRBJ2-2; 9 bases map to TRBD1. Trimming took 5 bases from V and 1 from J; bases not matched to a gene: 5. Looked up from germline, CDR1 is LNHDA and CDR2 is SQIVND (reference sequence). There are 16 residues in the CDR3.